The 25 T cell receptor beta chains reported below all come from one sample, sequenced in a study of cytomegalovirus exposure and HLA in healthy donors. 60 Vbeta and 13 Jbeta primers were used in PCR. Clones were sequenced by immunoSEQ multiplex PCR, and TCRdb holds only the in-frame ones, with some missing. The table lists some 99,000 clones, less than 70% of them singletons. Sequencing was done on a sample of PBMCs. The receptors here all came from a female donor in good health and CMV-seronegative.

The chain joins TRBV9 to TRBJ2-1, with TRBD2 matching 12 bases. Trimming took 3 bases from V and 7 from J; bases not matched to a gene: 14. CDR1 is SGDLS, CDR2 YYNGEE, per germline. The CDR3 is 18 residues long. The CDR3 DNA is TGTGCCAGCAGCGGGGGGCCCGCTAGCGGGAGGGCCTGGAATGAGCAGTTCTTC. Translated: CASSGGPASGRAWNEQFF.

The rearrangement uses TRBV6-4 and TRBJ2-3, with 7 positions matching TRBD2. The CDR3 totals 15 residues. Germline V gives CDR1 MRHNA, CDR2 SNTAGT. V shed 5 bases and J 3 bases; nucleotides not matched to a gene: 8. CDR3 amino acids: CASSLSGAGTDTQYF. CDR3 in DNA: TGTGCCAGCAGTCTCAGCGGGGCGGGAACAGATACGCAGTATTTT.

The chain uses TRBV9 and TRBJ2-5; TRBD2 is a possible D gene (5 bases). The CDR3 spans 15 residues. With 4 bases removed from V and 2 bases from J, the gap between germline ends came to 15 bases. Germline values: CDR1 SGDLS, CDR2 YYNGEE. The CDR3 is CASSLAPTGQETQYF. The CDR3, as DNA: TGTGCCAGCAGCTTGGCCCCCACGGGACAAGAGACCCAGTACTTC.

The rearrangement uses TRBV27 and TRBJ1-4; no firm D call. Trimming cost V 4 bases and J 7 bases, with 10 bases left between them. Germline V lookup: CDR1 MNHEY, CDR2 SMNVEV (reference sequence). The CDR3 sequence is 13 residues long. The CDR3 loop reads CASSSRSGEKLFF. DNA for the CDR3: TGTGCCAGCAGTTCGCGGTCCGGTGAAAAACTGTTTTTT.

The chain is built from TRBV5-1 and TRBJ1-1, with D perhaps matching TRBD1 (6 bases). Trimming cost V 2 bases and J 3 bases, with 14 bases left between them. CDR1 and CDR2 (germline): SGHRS, YFSETQ. The CDR3 is 15 amino acids. The CDR3 DNA is TGCGCCAGCAGCTTCTCGGGGGGCGCGGACACTGAAGCTTTCTTT. Translation: CASSFSGGADTEAFF.

The chain recombines TRBV7-8 with TRBJ2-7; 7 bases line up with TRBD2. The CDR3 is made up of 16 amino acids. Germline V gene sequence: CDR1 SGHVS, CDR2 FQNEAQ. V gave up 5 bases and J gave up 6 bases; unmatched junction bases: 16. This CDR3 reads CASSPGGVGGYSEQYF. CDR3 coding DNA: TGTGCCAGCAGCCCCGGCGGTGTGGGGGGGTATAGCGAGCAGTACTTC.

This clone was detected a few times. The gene calls are TRBV7-9 and TRBJ2-1, with D tentatively TRBD2 (7 bases). Germline assignment: CDR1 SEHNR and CDR2 FQNEAQ (reference sequence). V was trimmed by 0 bases and J by 8 bases, leaving 17 bases between them. This CDR3 spans 16 amino acids. Here the CDR3 reads CASSLAGGLAWYEQFF. The CDR3 DNA sequence: TGTGCCAGCAGCTTAGCCGGGGGGCTAGCGTGGTATGAGCAGTTCTTC.

The chain employs TRBV29-1 and TRBJ2-2, with D tentatively TRBD1 (6 bases). CDR3 size: 13 residues. V lost 6 bases and J 4 bases, leaving 12 bases between the germline ends. In germline, CDR1 is SQVTM, CDR2 ANQGSEA. CDR3 in DNA: TGCAGCGTATCGACAGGAGGCACCGGGGAGCTGTTTTTT. It codes for CSVSTGGTGELFF.

This clone occurred once. The chain employs TRBV5-1 and TRBJ1-2; TRBD1 aligns across 8 bases. The CDR3 extends over 17 amino acids. Germline-derived CDR1 and CDR2 are SGHRS and YFSETQ. The junction had 15 bases not matched to a gene; V was cut back by 4 bases and J by 4 bases. Written as DNA, the CDR3 is TGCGCCAGCAGCGAATTAACGACAGGGGCTGGGATCTATGGCTACACCTTC. Translated: CASSELTTGAGIYGYTF.

A single count supports this clone. The V and J genes are TRBV18 and TRBJ2-1; D is perhaps TRBD2 (5 bases). V was shortened by 3 bases and J by 8 bases, with 20 bases between the two germline ends. This CDR3 comprises 16 residues. The germline V gene has CDR1 KGHSH and CDR2 LQKENI. The CDR3 region is CASSPPSGHNGDEQFF. The CDR3 coding sequence is TGTGCCAGCTCACCTCCCAGCGGCCACAACGGAGATGAGCAGTTCTTC. The full variable domain, rest sourced from reference TRBV18 and TRBJ2-1, is NAGVMQNPRHLVRRRGQEARLRCSPMKGHSHVYWYRQLPEEGLKFMVYLQKENIIDESGMPKERFSAEFPKEGPSILRIQQVVRGDSAAYFCASSPPSGHNGDEQFFGPGTRLTVL.

The chain recombines TRBV9 with TRBJ2-5, with a possible D match to TRBD2 (5 bases). The CDR3 contains 15 residues. Trimming took off 1 base at V and 5 bases at J, with 15 bases between the two ends. In germline, CDR1 is SGDLS, CDR2 YYNGEE. CDR3 coding DNA: TGTGCCAGCAGCGTAAATGCTGGAGGCGGGGAGACCCAGTACTTC. This translates into CASSVNAGGGETQYF.

This chain connects TRBV30 to TRBJ1-4, with D perhaps matching TRBD1 (6 bases). This CDR3 spans 15 amino acids. Germline assignment: CDR1 GTSNPN and CDR2 SVGIG (reference sequence). V shed 0 bases and J shed 5 bases, with 13 bases lying between them. The DNA for the CDR3 is TGTGCCTGGAGTGTACCGGGACACCAGAATGAAAAACTGTTTTTT. This gives the protein CAWSVPGHQNEKLFF.

This rearrangement joins TRBV7-2 to TRBJ2-3; possible D gene TRBD1, 6 bases. Germline assignment: CDR1 SGHTA and CDR2 FQGNSA. V was shortened by 3 bases and J by 0 bases, with 10 bases between the two germline ends. The CDR3 runs 15 residues. CDR3 protein: CASSFRTASTDTQYF. The CDR3 nucleotides read TGTGCCAGCAGCTTCCGGACAGCTAGCACAGATACGCAGTATTTT.

The chain has TRBV9 and TRBJ1-2; 8 nucleotides align to TRBD1. J gave up 5 bases and V 3 bases, and 6 bases lay outside the gene matches. Germline V gene data show CDR1 as SGDLS and CDR2 as YYNGEE. The CDR3 has 14 amino acids. In DNA form, the CDR3 reads TGTGCCAGCAGCGAAAGGACAGGGAGTTATGGCTACACCTTC. Protein: CASSERTGSYGYTF.

This sequence joins TRBV2 and TRBJ1-1; D gene uncertain. Trimming left V 3 bases short and J 9 bases short, with 17 bases between. The CDR3 loop spans 14 amino acids. Looked up from germline, CDR1 is SNHLY and CDR2 is FYNNEI. As DNA, the CDR3 is TGTGCCAGCAGTGAGGCCTCGGGGTATTCCCAAGCTTTCTTT. It is translated as CASSEASGYSQAFF.

V and J are TRBV4-1 and TRBJ1-1; possibly TRBD1 for D (5 bases). The CDR3 is 13 residues long. V was clipped by 1 base and J by 9 bases, with 12 bases between them. Germline V CDR1 and CDR2: MGHRA, YSYEKL. CDR3 nucleotides: TGCGCCAGCAGCCAAGCACAGGAACACCAAGCTTTCTTT. It translates to CASSQAQEHQAFF.

The chain combines TRBV27 with TRBJ2-2, with TRBD2 identical over 12 bases. CDR1 and CDR2 (germline): MNHEY, SMNVEV (reference sequence). The CDR3 consists of 16 residues. Unmatched junction bases numbered 7, after V lost 7 bases and J lost 4 bases. CDR3 nucleotide sequence: TGTGCCAGCACAACGCCTAGCGGGAGGGTCACCGGGGAGCTGTTTTTT. Its protein product is CASTTPSGRVTGELFF.

The chain employs TRBV7-2 and TRBJ1-4, with D unclear. Germline lookup yields CDR1 SGHTA and CDR2 FQGNSA. Trimming left V 5 bases short and J 1 base short, with 11 bases between. This CDR3 contains 15 residues. CDR3 residues: CASSAIRGTNEKLFF. CDR3 DNA sequence: TGTGCCAGCAGCGCCATTCGGGGAACTAATGAAAAACTGTTTTTT.

The V and J genes are TRBV4-2 and TRBJ1-3, with 8 bases matching TRBD1. The ends lost 3 bases at V and 4 bases at J; junction bases unmatched: 2. Per the germline V gene, CDR1 is LGHNA and CDR2 is YNFKEQ. The CDR3 loop spans 14 amino acids. The CDR3 DNA is TGTGCCAGCAGCCAGGACAGGGTCGGAAACACCATATATTTT. Translation: CASSQDRVGNTIYF.

The chain has TRBV5-1 and TRBJ2-7; 7 bases line up with TRBD2. Germline V gene lookup returns CDR1 SGHRS and CDR2 YFSETQ. This CDR3 has 15 residues. Trimming removed 4 bases from V and 0 bases from J; junction bases left unmatched: 7. The CDR3 here is CASSPGTTNSYEQYF. The CDR3 DNA reads TGCGCCAGCAGCCCCGGGACTACAAACTCCTACGAGCAGTACTTC.

The rearrangement links TRBV7-3 to TRBJ1-1, with D possibly TRBD1 on 5 matching bases. V gave up 2 bases and J gave up 6 bases, with 13 bases separating them. This CDR3 has 14 amino acids. Germline V gives CDR1 SGHTA, CDR2 FQGTGA. CDR3 protein: CASSLLAGRAEAFF. The CDR3 DNA reads TGTGCCAGCAGCTTATTAGCAGGGAGGGCTGAAGCTTTCTTT.

The chain links TRBV6-6 to TRBJ1-4; D is ambiguous. The CDR3 runs to 12 residues. Trimming removed 7 bases from V and 7 bases from J, with 10 bases in between. CDR1 and CDR2 from the germline V gene are MNHNY and SVGAGI (reference sequence). Written as DNA, the CDR3 is TGTGCCAGCAAGCAGCGATTTGAAAAACTGTTTTTT. It yields the protein CASKQRFEKLFF.

The V and J genes are TRBV28 and TRBJ1-5, with a possible D match to TRBD1 (6 bases). Germline CDR1 MDHEN, CDR2 SYDVKM. Trimming shortened V by 2 bases and J by 6 bases, and 11 bases separated the two germline ends. This CDR3 comprises 14 residues. CDR3 protein: CASSLGQGSQPQHF. The CDR3 bases are TGTGCCAGCAGTTTAGGTCAGGGGAGTCAGCCCCAGCATTTT.

This sequence joins TRBV30 and TRBJ2-1; 9 bases line up with TRBD2. Germline values: CDR1 GTSNPN, CDR2 SVGIG (reference sequence). V lost 3 bases, J lost 3 bases, and 9 bases stayed unmatched. The CDR3 runs to 16 residues. The CDR3: CAWRGSGRIIYNEQFF. CDR3 bases: TGTGCCTGGAGAGGTAGCGGGAGAATAATCTACAATGAGCAGTTCTTC.

This clone was picked up a small number of times. The V and J genes are TRBV30 and TRBJ2-5; tentatively, D is TRBD1 (5 bases). The J call may not be correct, given that the DNA end is closer to TRBJ2-7. Germline V CDR1 and CDR2: GTSNPN, SVGIG (reference sequence). The length of the CDR3 is 12 residues. The CDR3 DNA reads TGTGCCTGGAGTGGACAGAGGAACGAGCAGTACTTC. It translates to CAWSGQRNEQYF.